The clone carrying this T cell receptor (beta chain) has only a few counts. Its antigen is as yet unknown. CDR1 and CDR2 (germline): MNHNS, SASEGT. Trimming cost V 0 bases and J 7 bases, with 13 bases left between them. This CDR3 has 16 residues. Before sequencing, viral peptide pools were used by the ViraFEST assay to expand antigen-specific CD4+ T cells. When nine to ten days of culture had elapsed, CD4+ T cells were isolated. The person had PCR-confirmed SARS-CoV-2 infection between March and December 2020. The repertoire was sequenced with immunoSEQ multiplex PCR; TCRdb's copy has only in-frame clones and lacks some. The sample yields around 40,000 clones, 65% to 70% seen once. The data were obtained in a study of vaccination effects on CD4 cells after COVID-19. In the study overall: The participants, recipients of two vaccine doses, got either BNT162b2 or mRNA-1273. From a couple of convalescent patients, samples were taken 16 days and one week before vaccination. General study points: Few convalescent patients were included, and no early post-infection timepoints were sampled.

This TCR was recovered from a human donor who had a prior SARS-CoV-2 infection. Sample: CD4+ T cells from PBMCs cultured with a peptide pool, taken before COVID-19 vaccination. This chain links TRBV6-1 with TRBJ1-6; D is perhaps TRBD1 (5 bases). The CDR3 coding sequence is TGTGCCAGCAGTGAAGCAGTCAGGGAGGTAAATTCACCCCTCCACTTT. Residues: CASSEAVREVNSPLHF.